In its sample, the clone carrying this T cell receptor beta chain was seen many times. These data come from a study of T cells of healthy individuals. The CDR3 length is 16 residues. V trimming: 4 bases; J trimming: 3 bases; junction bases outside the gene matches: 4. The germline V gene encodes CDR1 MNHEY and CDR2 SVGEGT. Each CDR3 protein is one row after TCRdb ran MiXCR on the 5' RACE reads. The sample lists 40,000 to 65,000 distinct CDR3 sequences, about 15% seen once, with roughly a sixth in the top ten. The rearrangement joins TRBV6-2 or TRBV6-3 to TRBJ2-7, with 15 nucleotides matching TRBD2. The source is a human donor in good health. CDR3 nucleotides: TGTGCCAGCAGTTCCGGGACTAGCGGGAGGAACTACGAGCAGTACTTC. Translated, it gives CASSSGTSGRNYEQYF.